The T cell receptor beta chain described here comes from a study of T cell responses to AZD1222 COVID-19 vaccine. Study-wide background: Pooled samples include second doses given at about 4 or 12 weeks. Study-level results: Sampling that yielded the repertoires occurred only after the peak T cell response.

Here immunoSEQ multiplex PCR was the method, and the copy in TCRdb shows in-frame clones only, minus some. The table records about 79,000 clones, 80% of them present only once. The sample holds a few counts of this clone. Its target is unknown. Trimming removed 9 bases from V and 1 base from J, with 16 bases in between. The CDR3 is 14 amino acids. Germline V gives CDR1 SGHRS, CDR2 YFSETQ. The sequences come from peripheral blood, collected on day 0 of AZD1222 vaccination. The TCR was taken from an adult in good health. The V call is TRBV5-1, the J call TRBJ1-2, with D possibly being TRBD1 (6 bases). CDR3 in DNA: TGCGCCACCGCGGTGGACAGATATAACTATGGCTACACCTTC. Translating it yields CATAVDRYNYGYTF.